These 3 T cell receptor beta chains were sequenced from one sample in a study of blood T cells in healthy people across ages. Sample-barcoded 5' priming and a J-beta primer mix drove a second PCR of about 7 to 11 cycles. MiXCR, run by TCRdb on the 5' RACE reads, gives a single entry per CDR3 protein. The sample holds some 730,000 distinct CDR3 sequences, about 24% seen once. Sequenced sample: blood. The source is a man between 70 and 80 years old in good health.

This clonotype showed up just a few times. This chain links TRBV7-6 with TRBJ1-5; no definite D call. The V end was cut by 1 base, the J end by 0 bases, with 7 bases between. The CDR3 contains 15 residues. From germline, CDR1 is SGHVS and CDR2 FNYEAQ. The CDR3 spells CASSLVAVSNQPQHF. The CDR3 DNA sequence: TGTGCCAGCAGCTTAGTAGCTGTTAGCAATCAGCCCCAGCATTTT.

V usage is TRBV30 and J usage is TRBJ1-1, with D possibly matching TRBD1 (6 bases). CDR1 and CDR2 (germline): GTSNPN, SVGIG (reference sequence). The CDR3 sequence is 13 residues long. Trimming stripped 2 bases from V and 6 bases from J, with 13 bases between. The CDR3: CAWSMRGGPEAFF. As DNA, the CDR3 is TGTGCCTGGAGTATGCGCGGGGGCCCTGAAGCTTTCTTT. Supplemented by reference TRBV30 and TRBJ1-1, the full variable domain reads SQTIHQWPATLVQPVGSPLSLECTVEGTSNPNLYWYRQAAGRGLQLLFYSVGIGQISSEVPQNLSASRPQDRQFILSSKKLLLSDSGFYLCAWSMRGGPEAFFGQGTRLTVV.

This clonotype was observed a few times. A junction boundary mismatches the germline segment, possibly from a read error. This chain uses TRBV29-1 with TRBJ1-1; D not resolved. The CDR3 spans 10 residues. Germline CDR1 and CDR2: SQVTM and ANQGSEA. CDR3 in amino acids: CSEGTRMTSF. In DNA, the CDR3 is TGCAGCGAGGGAACTCGAATGACTTCCTTT.